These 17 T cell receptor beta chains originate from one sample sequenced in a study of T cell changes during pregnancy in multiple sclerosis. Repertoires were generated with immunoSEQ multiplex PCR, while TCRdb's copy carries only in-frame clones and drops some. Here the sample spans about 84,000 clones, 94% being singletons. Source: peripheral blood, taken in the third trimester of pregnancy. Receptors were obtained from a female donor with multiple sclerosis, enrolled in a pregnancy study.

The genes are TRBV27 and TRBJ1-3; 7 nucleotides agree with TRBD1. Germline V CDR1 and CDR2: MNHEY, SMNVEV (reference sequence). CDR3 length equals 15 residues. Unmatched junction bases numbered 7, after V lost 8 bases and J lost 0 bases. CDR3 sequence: CASSFSGGSGNTIYF. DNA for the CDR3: TGTGCCAGCTCCTTCTCAGGGGGCTCTGGAAACACCATATATTTT.

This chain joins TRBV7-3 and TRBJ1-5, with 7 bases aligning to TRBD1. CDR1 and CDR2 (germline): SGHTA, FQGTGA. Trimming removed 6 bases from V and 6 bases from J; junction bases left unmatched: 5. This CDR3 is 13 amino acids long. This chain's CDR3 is CASSLRQGQPQHF. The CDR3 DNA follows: TGTGCCAGCAGTTTACGACAGGGTCAGCCCCAGCATTTT.

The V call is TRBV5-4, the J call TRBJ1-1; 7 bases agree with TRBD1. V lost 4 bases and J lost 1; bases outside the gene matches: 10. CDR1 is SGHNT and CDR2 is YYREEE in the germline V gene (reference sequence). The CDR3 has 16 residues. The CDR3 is CASSPEGGRRNTEAFF. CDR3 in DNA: TGTGCCAGCAGCCCGGAAGGGGGCAGGAGGAACACTGAAGCTTTCTTT. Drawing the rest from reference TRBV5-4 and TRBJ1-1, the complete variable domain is ETGVTQSPTHLIKTRGQQVTLRCSSQSGHNTVSWYQQALGQGPQFIFQYYREEENGRGNFPPRFSGLQFPNYSSELNVNALELDDSALYLCASSPEGGRRNTEAFFGQGTRLTVV.

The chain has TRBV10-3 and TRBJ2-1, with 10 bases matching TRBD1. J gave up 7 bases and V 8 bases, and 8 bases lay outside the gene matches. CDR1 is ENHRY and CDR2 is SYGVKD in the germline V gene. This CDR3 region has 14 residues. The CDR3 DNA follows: TGTGCCATCTTAAATGGGGACAGGGGTAATGAGCAGTTCTTC. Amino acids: CAILNGDRGNEQFF.

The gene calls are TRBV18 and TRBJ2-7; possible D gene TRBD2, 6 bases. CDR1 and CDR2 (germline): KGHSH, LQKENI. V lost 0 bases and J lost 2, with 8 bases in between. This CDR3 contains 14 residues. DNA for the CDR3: TGTGCCAGCTCACCACCACTAGCAGCCTACGAGCAGTACTTC. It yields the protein CASSPPLAAYEQYF. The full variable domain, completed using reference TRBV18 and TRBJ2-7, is NAGVMQNPRHLVRRRGQEARLRCSPMKGHSHVYWYRQLPEEGLKFMVYLQKENIIDESGMPKERFSAEFPKEGPSILRIQQVVRGDSAAYFCASSPPLAAYEQYFGPGTRLTVT.

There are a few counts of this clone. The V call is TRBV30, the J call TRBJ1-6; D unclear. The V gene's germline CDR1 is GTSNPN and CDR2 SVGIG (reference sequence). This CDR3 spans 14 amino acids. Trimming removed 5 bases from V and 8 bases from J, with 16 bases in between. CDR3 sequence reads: CAWVRRGRDSPLHF. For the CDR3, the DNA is TGTGCCTGGGTGCGGCGTGGTCGGGATTCACCCCTCCACTTT.

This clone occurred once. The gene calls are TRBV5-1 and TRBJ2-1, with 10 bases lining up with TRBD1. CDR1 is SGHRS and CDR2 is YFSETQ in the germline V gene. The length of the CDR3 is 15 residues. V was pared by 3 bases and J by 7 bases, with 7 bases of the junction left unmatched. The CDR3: CASSSGQGIGNEQFF. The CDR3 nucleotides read TGCGCCAGCAGCTCGGGACAGGGGATAGGGAATGAGCAGTTCTTC. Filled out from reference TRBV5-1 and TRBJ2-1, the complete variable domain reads KAGVTQTPRYLIKTRGQQVTLSCSPISGHRSVSWYQQTPGQGLQFLFEYFSETQRNKGNFPGRFSGRQFSNSRSEMNVSTLELGDSALYLCASSSGQGIGNEQFFGPGTRLTVL.

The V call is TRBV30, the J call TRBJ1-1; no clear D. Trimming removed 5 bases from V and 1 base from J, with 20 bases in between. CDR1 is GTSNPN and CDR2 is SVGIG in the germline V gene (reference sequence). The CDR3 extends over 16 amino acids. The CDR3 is CAWGIGEPTPNTEAFF. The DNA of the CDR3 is TGTGCCTGGGGGATTGGGGAGCCAACACCGAACACTGAAGCTTTCTTT.

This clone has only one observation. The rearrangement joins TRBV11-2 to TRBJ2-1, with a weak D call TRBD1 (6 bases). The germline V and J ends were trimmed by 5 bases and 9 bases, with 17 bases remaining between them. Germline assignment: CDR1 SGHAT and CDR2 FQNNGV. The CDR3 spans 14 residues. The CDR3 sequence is CASSPLTGLPEQFF. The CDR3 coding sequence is TGTGCCAGCAGCCCCCTAACAGGGCTCCCTGAGCAGTTCTTC.

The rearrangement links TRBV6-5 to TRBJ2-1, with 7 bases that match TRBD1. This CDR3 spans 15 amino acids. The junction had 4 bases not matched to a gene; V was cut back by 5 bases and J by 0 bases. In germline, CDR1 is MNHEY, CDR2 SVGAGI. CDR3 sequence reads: CASSPTGSSYNEQFF. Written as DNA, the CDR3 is TGTGCCAGCAGTCCGACAGGGAGCTCCTACAATGAGCAGTTCTTC.

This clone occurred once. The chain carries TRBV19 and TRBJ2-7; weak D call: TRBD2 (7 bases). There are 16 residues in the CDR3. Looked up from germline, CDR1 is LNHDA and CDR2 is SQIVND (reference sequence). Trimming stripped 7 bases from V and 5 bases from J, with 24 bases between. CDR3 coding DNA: TGTGCCAGTACCCAAAGGGGGGGCCCGCTGACCCACGAGCAGTACTTC. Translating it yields CASTQRGGPLTHEQYF.

CDR3 sequence (DNA): TGTGCCAGTAGTACGACGGCGGGGGGAAACACAGATACGCAGTATTTT. As protein: CASSTTAGGNTDTQYF. The gene calls are TRBV19 and TRBJ2-3, with 8 positions matching TRBD2. Germline CDR1 reads LNHDA; CDR2 reads SQIVND (reference sequence). The CDR3 consists of 16 residues. Unmatched junction bases numbered 8, after V lost 4 bases and J lost 2 bases. The complete variable domain, with remaining parts taken from reference TRBV19 and TRBJ2-3, reads DGGITQSPKYLFRKEGQNVTLSCEQNLNHDAMYWYRQDPGQGLRLIYYSQIVNDFQKGDIAEGYSVSREKKESFPLTVTSAQKNPTAFYLCASSTTAGGNTDTQYFGPGTRLTVL.

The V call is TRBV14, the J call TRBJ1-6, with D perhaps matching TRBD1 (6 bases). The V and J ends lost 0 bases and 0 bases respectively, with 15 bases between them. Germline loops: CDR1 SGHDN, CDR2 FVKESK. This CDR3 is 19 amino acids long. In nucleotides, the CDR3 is TGTGCCAGCAGCCAAGAATGGCAGGGGAAGAGCTCCTATAATTCACCCCTCCACTTT. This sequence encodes CASSQEWQGKSSYNSPLHF.

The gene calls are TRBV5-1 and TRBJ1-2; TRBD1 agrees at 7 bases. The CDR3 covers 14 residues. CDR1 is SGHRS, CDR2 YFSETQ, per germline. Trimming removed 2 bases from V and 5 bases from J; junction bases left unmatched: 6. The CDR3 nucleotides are TGCGCCAGCAGCTTAGGGACAGACGGTTATGGCTACACCTTC. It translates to CASSLGTDGYGYTF. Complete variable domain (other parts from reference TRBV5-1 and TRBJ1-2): KAGVTQTPRYLIKTRGQQVTLSCSPISGHRSVSWYQQTPGQGLQFLFEYFSETQRNKGNFPGRFSGRQFSNSRSEMNVSTLELGDSALYLCASSLGTDGYGYTFGSGTRLTVV.

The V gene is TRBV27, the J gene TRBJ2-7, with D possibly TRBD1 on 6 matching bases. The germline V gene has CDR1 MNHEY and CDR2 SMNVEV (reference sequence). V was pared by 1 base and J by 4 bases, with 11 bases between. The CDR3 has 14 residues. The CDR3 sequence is CASSLWAGVYEQYF. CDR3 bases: TGTGCCAGCAGTTTATGGGCAGGGGTATACGAGCAGTACTTC.

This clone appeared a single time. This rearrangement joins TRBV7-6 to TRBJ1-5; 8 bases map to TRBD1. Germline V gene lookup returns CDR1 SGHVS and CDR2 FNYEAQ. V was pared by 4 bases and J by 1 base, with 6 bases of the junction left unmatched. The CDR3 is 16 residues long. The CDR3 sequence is CASSSCPGGSNQPQHF. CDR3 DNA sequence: TGTGCCAGCAGCTCCTGTCCAGGGGGCAGCAATCAGCCCCAGCATTTT.

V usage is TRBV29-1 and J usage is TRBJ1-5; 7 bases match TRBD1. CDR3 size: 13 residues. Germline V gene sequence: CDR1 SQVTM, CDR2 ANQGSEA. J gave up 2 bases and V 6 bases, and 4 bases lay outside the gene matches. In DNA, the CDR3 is TGCAGCGTGTGGACAGGAGGCAATCAGCCCCAGCATTTT. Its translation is CSVWTGGNQPQHF.